Following are 26 T cell receptor beta chains from one sample sequenced in a study of early T cells in non-severe SARS-CoV-2 infection. TCRdb recomputed calls from the 5' RACE reads with MiXCR, one row per CDR3 protein. The sample yields around 20,000 distinct CDR3 sequences, roughly 4% seen once. The sequencing sample was made of whole blood. The receptor source for this set is an adult who was a healthcare worker with PCR-confirmed SARS-CoV-2 infection or an uninfected control (not recorded which).

At least ten counts were recorded for this clonotype. This sequence joins TRBV29-1 and TRBJ2-4; 7 bases map to TRBD1. Per germline, CDR1 SQVTM and CDR2 ANQGSEA. The CDR3 is 15 amino acids. V lost 2 bases and J lost 2; bases outside the gene matches: 6. CDR3 sequence (DNA): TGCAGCGTTGAAAGCCCGGACAGGACCAAAAACATTCAGTACTTC. Translating it yields CSVESPDRTKNIQYF. Filled out from reference TRBV29-1 and TRBJ2-4, the complete variable domain reads SAVISQKPSRDICQRGTSLTIQCQVDSQVTMMFWYRQQPGQSLTLIATANQGSEATYESGFVIDKFPISRPNLTFSTLTVSNMSPEDSSIYLCSVESPDRTKNIQYFGAGTRLSVL.

This clonotype has only a few counts. This rearrangement joins TRBV4-1 to TRBJ1-4, with D maybe TRBD1 (6 bases). V dropped 1 base and J dropped 10 bases, with 10 bases sitting between them. CDR1 MGHRA and CDR2 YSYEKL come from the germline V gene. This CDR3 is built from 13 residues. The CDR3 sequence: CASSQAGTIKLFF. CDR3 sequence (DNA): TGCGCCAGCAGCCAAGCCGGGACAATAAAACTGTTTTTT.

This clonotype was observed a few times. The chain has TRBV2 and TRBJ1-3, with a weak D call TRBD1 (5 bases). Germline V gives CDR1 SNHLY, CDR2 FYNNEI. The CDR3 is 17 residues long. The V end was cut by 7 bases, the J end by 2 bases, with 21 bases between. The chain's CDR3 is CASTGSGVGLTGNTIYF. CDR3 nucleotides: TGTGCCAGCACTGGATCTGGTGTGGGGCTTACTGGAAACACCATATATTTT. Using reference TRBV2 and TRBJ1-3 for the parts outside the CDR3, the full variable domain is EPEVTQTPSHQVTQMGQEVILRCVPISNHLYFYWYRQILGQKVEFLVSFYNNEISEKSEIFDDQFSVERPDGSNFTLKIRSTKLEDSAMYFCASTGSGVGLTGNTIYFGEGSWLTVV.

V usage is TRBV29-1 and J usage is TRBJ2-5; D is perhaps TRBD1 or TRBD2 (5 bases each). The CDR3 sequence is 13 residues long. The V and J ends lost 5 bases and 5 bases respectively, with 15 bases between them. Germline CDR1 SQVTM, CDR2 ANQGSEA. The CDR3, as DNA: TGCAGCGTTTCCGGGACGGCGGTTGAGACCCAGTACTTC. Its translation: CSVSGTAVETQYF.

This clonotype appeared many times. The V call is TRBV20-1, the J call TRBJ1-2; TRBD1 is a possible D gene (5 bases). With 2 bases removed from V and 6 bases from J, the gap between germline ends came to 13 bases. This CDR3 is built from 13 residues. Per germline, CDR1 DFQATT and CDR2 SNEGSKA (reference sequence). The CDR3 nucleotides are TGCAGTGCTAGATCGGGCAGGGACGATGGCTACACCTTC. Its translation: CSARSGRDDGYTF.

This clonotype was seen many times. The V call is TRBV6-6, the J call TRBJ2-3; 7 nucleotides align to TRBD2. The CDR3 contains 14 residues. The V gene's germline CDR1 is MNHNY and CDR2 SVGAGI (reference sequence). The junction had 3 bases not matched to a gene; V was cut back by 1 base and J by 5 bases. The CDR3 protein is CASSYWGGKDTQYF. CDR3 bases: TGTGCCAGCAGTTACTGGGGAGGGAAAGATACGCAGTATTTT.

By frequency in the sample, this clonotype is medium-sized (0.01 to 0.1%). The chain combines TRBV7-9 with TRBJ1-1; 7 nucleotides align to TRBD1. CDR1 is SEHNR, CDR2 FQNEAQ, per germline (reference sequence). The CDR3 runs to 14 residues. The V segment lost 5 bases and the J segment 1 base; nucleotides outside the gene matches: 4. In DNA form, the CDR3 reads TGTGCCAGCAGCCGACAGGGTCGGAACACTGAAGCTTTCTTT. It specifies CASSRQGRNTEAFF. Variable domain in full (rest from reference TRBV7-9 and TRBJ1-1): DTGVSQNPRHKITKRGQNVTFRCDPISEHNRLYWYRQTLGQGPEFLTYFQNEAQLEKSRLLSDRFSAERPKGSFSTLEIQRTEQGDSAMYLCASSRQGRNTEAFFGQGTRLTVV.

This chain links TRBV29-1 with TRBJ2-7, with 7 bases identical to TRBD1. Losses at the gene ends were 1 base for V and 6 bases for J; bases not matched to a gene: 9. Germline V lookup: CDR1 SQVTM, CDR2 ANQGSEA. The CDR3 runs 14 residues. Here the CDR3 reads CSVEGRQGRGEQYF. The CDR3 nucleotides are TGCAGCGTTGAAGGCAGACAGGGCCGCGGCGAGCAGTACTTC.

This chain links TRBV2 with TRBJ2-2, with 14 nucleotides matching TRBD2. Germline V gene data show CDR1 as SNHLY and CDR2 as FYNNEI. The CDR3 spans 18 residues. Trimming removed 3 bases from V and 4 bases from J; junction bases left unmatched: 7. The CDR3 loop reads CASSDEGLAGEGTGELFF. DNA for the CDR3: TGTGCCAGCAGTGACGAGGGACTAGCGGGAGAGGGCACCGGGGAGCTGTTTTTT. Full variable domain (remainder filled in from reference TRBV2 and TRBJ2-2): EPEVTQTPSHQVTQMGQEVILRCVPISNHLYFYWYRQILGQKVEFLVSFYNNEISEKSEIFDDQFSVERPDGSNFTLKIRSTKLEDSAMYFCASSDEGLAGEGTGELFFGEGSRLTVL.

This clonotype is medium-sized (0.01 to 0.1%). The CDR3 coding sequence is TGTGCCAGCAGTTGGAAGCGGGACACTGAAGCTTTCTTT. This gives the protein CASSWKRDTEAFF. This sequence joins TRBV25-1 and TRBJ1-1; unclear D gene. CDR1 and CDR2 from the germline V gene are MGHDK and SYGVNS. The CDR3 is 13 residues long. V dropped 5 bases and J dropped 3 bases, with 10 bases sitting between them.

By proportion, this clonotype is medium-sized (0.01 to 0.1%). V and J are TRBV5-1 and TRBJ2-4; D gene unclear. In germline, CDR1 is SGHRS, CDR2 YFSETQ. V was pared by 0 bases and J by 5 bases, with 9 bases between. The CDR3 is 14 amino acids. This CDR3 reads CASSLEDPENIQYF. CDR3 sequence (DNA): TGCGCCAGCAGCTTGGAGGACCCGGAAAACATTCAGTACTTC.

This clonotype was picked up a small number of times. V gene TRBV7-9 combines with J gene TRBJ1-2; D is possibly TRBD1 (6 bases). Germline V gene lookup returns CDR1 SEHNR and CDR2 FQNEAQ (reference sequence). The CDR3 has 17 residues. The V end was cut by 4 bases, the J end by 0 bases, with 18 bases between. The CDR3 DNA reads as TGTGCCAGCAGCTCAGGGGTGGCACCAAAAACTAACTATGGCTACACCTTC. This sequence encodes CASSSGVAPKTNYGYTF.

This clonotype has ten or more counts. This rearrangement joins TRBV6-5 to TRBJ1-5; D possibly corresponds to TRBD1 (5 bases). This CDR3 has 13 residues. V shed 7 bases and J shed 2 bases, with 9 bases lying between them. Germline assignment: CDR1 MNHEY and CDR2 SVGAGI. CDR3 in amino acids: CASKSGGNQPQHF. As DNA, the CDR3 is TGTGCCAGCAAATCGGGGGGCAATCAGCCCCAGCATTTT.

This clonotype has ten or more counts. The gene calls are TRBV6-5 and TRBJ2-1; a weak D match, TRBD1 (8 bases). The CDR3 sequence is 15 residues long. From germline, CDR1 is MNHEY and CDR2 SVGAGI. Trimming stripped 5 bases from V and 5 bases from J, with 16 bases between. CDR3 sequence: CASSETGGRDNEQFF. The CDR3 DNA follows: TGTGCCAGCAGTGAAACAGGGGGGAGGGACAATGAGCAGTTCTTC.

In this sample, this clonotype turned up a few times. The J gene is TRBJ1-1, the V gene TRBV30; D gene unclear. Germline CDR1 is GTSNPN and CDR2 is SVGIG (reference sequence). Trimming shortened V by 8 bases and J by 0 bases, and 16 bases separated the two germline ends. This CDR3 comprises 14 residues. The CDR3 is CASLTGNLNTEAFF. In DNA, the CDR3 is TGTGCCAGCCTGACGGGGAATTTGAACACTGAAGCTTTCTTT.

This clonotype was seen at least ten times. The V gene is TRBV11-2, the J gene TRBJ2-5; possibly TRBD1 for D (5 bases). The CDR3 spans 13 residues. Germline V gene sequence: CDR1 SGHAT, CDR2 FQNNGV. V lost 6 bases to trimming and J lost 4 bases, with 12 bases between them. DNA of the CDR3: TGTGCCAGCAGTTCCAGGGTGGCAGAGACCCAGTACTTC. Translation gives CASSSRVAETQYF.

Turning to this clonotype: A much larger clone sits a single nucleotide away, making a read error possible. The chain has TRBV30 and TRBJ1-6; D is uncertain. This CDR3 region has 12 residues. CDR1 is GTSNPN and CDR2 is SVGIG in the germline V gene (reference sequence). The V end was cut by 3 bases, the J end by 11 bases, with 11 bases between. As DNA, the CDR3 is TGTGCCTGGAGGCTTGTAAATACACCCCTCCACTTT. It translates to CAWRLVNTPLHF.

This clonotype showed up many times. The CDR3 sequence: CASSPFRGSPLHF. The DNA of the CDR3 is TGTGCCAGCAGCCCTTTCAGGGGATCACCCCTCCACTTT. V is TRBV14 and J is TRBJ1-6, with a weak D call TRBD1 (6 bases). Germline CDR1 is SGHDN and CDR2 is FVKESK. V gave up 4 bases and J gave up 10 bases, with 11 bases separating them. This CDR3 comprises 13 residues.

In its sample, this clonotype was seen many times. This chain links TRBV2 with TRBJ1-2, with D unclear. The CDR3 has 16 amino acids. Germline CDR1 is SNHLY and CDR2 is FYNNEI. V was pared by 6 bases and J by 8 bases, with 25 bases between. CDR3 loop: CASRPDIILTEGGYTF. In DNA, the CDR3 is TGTGCCAGCAGGCCTGATATTATTCTTACAGAAGGAGGCTACACCTTC.

The table lists this clonotype with many counts. This chain joins TRBV6-2 or TRBV6-3 and TRBJ1-1; D possibly corresponds to TRBD1 (6 bases). V was cut by 0 bases and J by 11 bases, with 13 bases left in between. Germline values: CDR1 MNHEY, CDR2 SVGEGT. The CDR3 is 13 amino acids. The CDR3: CASSYSVQGHAFF. CDR3 DNA: TGTGCCAGCAGTTACTCTGTACAGGGCCACGCTTTCTTT.

The V call is TRBV5-6, the J call TRBJ1-4; 8 bases align to TRBD1. Germline CDR1 SGHDT, CDR2 YYEEEE. V shed 3 bases and J 7 bases; nucleotides not matched to a gene: 5. The CDR3 extends over 14 amino acids. The CDR3 DNA sequence: TGTGCCAGCAGCTCCGACAGGGGAGGTGAAAAACTGTTTTTT. Translating it yields CASSSDRGGEKLFF.

Ten or more counts support this clonotype. The chain joins TRBV6-4 to TRBJ2-3; either TRBD1 or TRBD2 may supply D (5 bases each). The CDR3 has 16 amino acids. Per germline, CDR1 MRHNA and CDR2 SNTAGT. V was trimmed by 6 bases and J by 1 base, leaving 17 bases between them. The CDR3 bases are TGTGCCAGCAGCAGTCTATCAGGGAGTGGCACAGATACGCAGTATTTT. This encodes CASSSLSGSGTDTQYF.

The chain combines TRBV11-2 with TRBJ2-1; perhaps TRBD1 as D (5 bases). The V gene's germline CDR1 is SGHAT and CDR2 FQNNGV. The V and J ends lost 7 bases and 3 bases respectively, with 28 bases between them. The CDR3 runs 19 residues. As DNA, the CDR3 is TGTGCCAGCACCCCTCGGGCAGTCAGACAGACCAGTGTCTACAATGAGCAGTTCTTC. Encoded protein: CASTPRAVRQTSVYNEQFF.

This clonotype has at least ten counts. The chain has TRBV7-9 and TRBJ1-1; perhaps TRBD1 as D (6 bases). V shed 4 bases and J shed 8 bases, with 14 bases lying between them. There are 13 residues in the CDR3. Germline CDR1 and CDR2: SEHNR and FQNEAQ (reference sequence). CDR3 residues: CASSSPGGSEAFF. CDR3 sequence (DNA): TGTGCCAGCAGCTCCCCCGGGGGCAGCGAAGCTTTCTTT.

This clonotype is termed medium-sized. This chain links TRBV20-1 with TRBJ2-7; D is tentatively TRBD1 or TRBD2 (6 bases each). CDR3 length equals 11 residues. CDR1 DFQATT and CDR2 SNEGSKA come from the germline V gene (reference sequence). With 5 bases removed from V and 5 bases from J, the gap between germline ends came to 10 bases. Here the CDR3 DNA reads TGCAGTGCTTCGAGGGGGGACGAGCAGTACTTC. Translating gives CSASRGDEQYF.

This chain joins TRBV3-2 and TRBJ2-1; the table's D call of TRBD2 was not tested on the DNA. TRBV3-2 is listed as a pseudogene. The CDR3 is made up of 18 amino acids. The CDR3 bases are TGTGCCAGCAGCTTAACCGGGACTAGCGGATCCTCCTACAATGAGCAGTTCTTC. Protein: CASSLTGTSGSSYNEQFF.